Included here is one T cell receptor (beta chain) sequence, with context. What it recognizes is unknown. The germline V and J ends were trimmed by 7 bases and 8 bases, with 18 bases remaining between them. This CDR3 has 15 residues. Germline lookup yields CDR1 MNHNS and CDR2 SASEGT. Single viable CD3+CD4+CD8-CD45RO+ cells were sorted as the memory CD4+ T cells. Serostatus was set by detecting CMV pp150, pp28, p38, p52 IgG. After thawing, CD4+ T cells were positively selected. The data derive from a study of memory CD4+ T cells and cytomegalovirus serostatus. Data came from immunoSEQ multiplex PCR; TCRdb stores just in-frame clones and leaves some out. In the table there are 35,000 to 55,000 clones, 75% to 85% of which are singletons. Study-level results: The CMV-associated TCR signature appears largely within the CD4+ memory repertoire.

Sequencing input: memory CD4+ T cells from blood. The sequence came from an adult in good health and CMV-seronegative. The chain employs TRBV6-1 and TRBJ1-6; D is possibly TRBD1 (5 bases). The CDR3 loop is CASTVPGGRDSPLHF. The CDR3 nucleotides are TGTGCCAGCACCGTCCCCGGGGGAAGAGATTCACCCCTCCACTTT.